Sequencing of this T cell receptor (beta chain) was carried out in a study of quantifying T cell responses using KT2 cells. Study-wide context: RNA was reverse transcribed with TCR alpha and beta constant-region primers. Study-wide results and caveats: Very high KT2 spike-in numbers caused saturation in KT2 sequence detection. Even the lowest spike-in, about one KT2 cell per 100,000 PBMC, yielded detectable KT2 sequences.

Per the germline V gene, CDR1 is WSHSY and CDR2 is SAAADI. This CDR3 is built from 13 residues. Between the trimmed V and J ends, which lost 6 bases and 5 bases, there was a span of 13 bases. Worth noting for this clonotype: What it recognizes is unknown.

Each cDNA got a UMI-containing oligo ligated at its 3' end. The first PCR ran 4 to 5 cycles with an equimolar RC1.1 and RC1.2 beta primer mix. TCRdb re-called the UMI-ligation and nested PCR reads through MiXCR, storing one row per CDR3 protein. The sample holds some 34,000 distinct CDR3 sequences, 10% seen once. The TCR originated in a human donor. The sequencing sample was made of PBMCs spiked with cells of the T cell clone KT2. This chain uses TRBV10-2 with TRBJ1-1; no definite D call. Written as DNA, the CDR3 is TGCGCCAGCAGCGGATTGAGAAAAACTGAAGCTTTCTTT. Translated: CASSGLRKTEAFF.